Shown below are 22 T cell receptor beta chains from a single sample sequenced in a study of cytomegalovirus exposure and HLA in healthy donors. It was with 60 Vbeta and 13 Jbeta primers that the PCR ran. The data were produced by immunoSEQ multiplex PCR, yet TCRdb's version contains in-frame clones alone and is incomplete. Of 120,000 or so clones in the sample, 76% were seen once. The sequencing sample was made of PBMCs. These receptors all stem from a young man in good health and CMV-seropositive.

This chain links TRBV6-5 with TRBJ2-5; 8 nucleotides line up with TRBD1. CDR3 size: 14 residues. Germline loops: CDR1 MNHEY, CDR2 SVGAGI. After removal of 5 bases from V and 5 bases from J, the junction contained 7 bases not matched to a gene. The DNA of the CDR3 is TGTGCCAGCAGTAGGACAGGGAGTGGGGAGACCCAGTACTTC. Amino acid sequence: CASSRTGSGETQYF.

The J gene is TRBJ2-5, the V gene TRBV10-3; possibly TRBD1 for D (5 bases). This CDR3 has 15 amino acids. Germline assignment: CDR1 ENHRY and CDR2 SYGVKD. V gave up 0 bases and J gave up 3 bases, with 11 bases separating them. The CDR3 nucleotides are TGTGCCATCAGTGAGTCAGCAGGGAATGAAGAGACCCAGTACTTC. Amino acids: CAISESAGNEETQYF.

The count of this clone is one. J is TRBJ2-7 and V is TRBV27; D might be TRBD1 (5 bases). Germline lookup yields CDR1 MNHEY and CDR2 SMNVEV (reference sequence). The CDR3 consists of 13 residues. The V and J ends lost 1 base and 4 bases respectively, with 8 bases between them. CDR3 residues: CASSLFSGYEQYF. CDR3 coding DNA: TGTGCCAGCAGTTTATTTTCAGGGTACGAGCAGTACTTC.

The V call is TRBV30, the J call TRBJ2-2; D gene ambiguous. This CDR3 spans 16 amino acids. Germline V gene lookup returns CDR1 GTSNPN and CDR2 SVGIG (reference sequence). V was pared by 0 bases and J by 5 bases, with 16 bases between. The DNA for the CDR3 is TGTGCCTGGAGTGTGTCAGCGCCCCCGCTGACCGGGGAGCTGTTTTTT. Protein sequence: CAWSVSAPPLTGELFF.

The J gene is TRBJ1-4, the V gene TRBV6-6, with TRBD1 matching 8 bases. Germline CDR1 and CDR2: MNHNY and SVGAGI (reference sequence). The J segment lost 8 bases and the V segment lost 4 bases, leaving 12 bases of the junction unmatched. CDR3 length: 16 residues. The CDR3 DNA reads TGTGCCAGCAGTTCAGGACAGGGCCGTTGGGCGGAAAAACTGTTTTTT. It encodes CASSSGQGRWAEKLFF.

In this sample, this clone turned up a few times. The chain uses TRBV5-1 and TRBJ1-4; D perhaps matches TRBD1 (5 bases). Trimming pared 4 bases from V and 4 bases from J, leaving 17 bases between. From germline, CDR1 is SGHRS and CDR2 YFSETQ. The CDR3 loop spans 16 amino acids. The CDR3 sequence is CASSKRWGNGNEKLFF. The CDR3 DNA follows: TGCGCCAGCAGCAAGCGATGGGGCAACGGTAATGAAAAACTGTTTTTT.

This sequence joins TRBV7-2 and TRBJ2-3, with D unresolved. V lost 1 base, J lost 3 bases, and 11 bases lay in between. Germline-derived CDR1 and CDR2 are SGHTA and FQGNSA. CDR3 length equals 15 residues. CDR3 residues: CASSLGKPRTDTQYF. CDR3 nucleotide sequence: TGTGCCAGCAGCTTAGGGAAGCCTAGGACAGATACGCAGTATTTT.

The CDR3 DNA reads TGTGCCAGCAGCCCCAGATCGACGGGGGAGACCCAGTACTTC. It is translated as CASSPRSTGETQYF. The chain has TRBV7-9 and TRBJ2-5; tentative D call: TRBD2 (5 bases). V lost 5 bases and J 5 bases, leaving 15 bases between the germline ends. Per the germline V gene, CDR1 is SEHNR and CDR2 is FQNEAQ (reference sequence). CDR3 length equals 14 residues. Using reference TRBV7-9 and TRBJ2-5 for the parts outside the CDR3, the full variable domain is DTGVSQNPRHKITKRGQNVTFRCDPISEHNRLYWYRQTLGQGPEFLTYFQNEAQLEKSRLLSDRFSAERPKGSFSTLEIQRTEQGDSAMYLCASSPRSTGETQYFGPGTRLLVL.

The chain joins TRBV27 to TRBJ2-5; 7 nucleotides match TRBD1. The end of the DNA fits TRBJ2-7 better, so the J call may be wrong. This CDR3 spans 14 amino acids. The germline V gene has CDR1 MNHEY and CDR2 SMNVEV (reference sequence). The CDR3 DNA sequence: TGTGCCAGCAGTCCGGGACAGAACCCCTACGAGCAGTACTTC. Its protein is CASSPGQNPYEQYF.

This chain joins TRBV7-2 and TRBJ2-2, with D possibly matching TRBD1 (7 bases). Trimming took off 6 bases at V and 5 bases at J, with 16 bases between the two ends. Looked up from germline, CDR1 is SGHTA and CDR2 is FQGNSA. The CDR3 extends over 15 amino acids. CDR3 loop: CASRRKAGGTGELFF. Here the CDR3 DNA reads TGTGCCAGCAGACGTAAGGCAGGGGGGACCGGGGAGCTGTTTTTT.

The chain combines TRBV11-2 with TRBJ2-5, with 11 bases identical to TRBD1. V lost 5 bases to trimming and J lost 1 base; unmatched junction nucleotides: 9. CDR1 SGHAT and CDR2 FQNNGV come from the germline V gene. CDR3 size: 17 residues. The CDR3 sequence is CASSGGTGGAFQETQYF. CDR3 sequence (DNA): TGTGCCAGCAGCGGGGGGACAGGGGGGGCATTCCAAGAGACCCAGTACTTC.

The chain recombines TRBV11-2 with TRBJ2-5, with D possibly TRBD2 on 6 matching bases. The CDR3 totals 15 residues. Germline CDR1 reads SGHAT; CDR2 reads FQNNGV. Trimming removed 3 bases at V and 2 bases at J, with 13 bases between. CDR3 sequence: CASSLGWGEQETQYF. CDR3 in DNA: TGTGCCAGCAGCTTGGGATGGGGGGAGCAAGAGACCCAGTACTTC.

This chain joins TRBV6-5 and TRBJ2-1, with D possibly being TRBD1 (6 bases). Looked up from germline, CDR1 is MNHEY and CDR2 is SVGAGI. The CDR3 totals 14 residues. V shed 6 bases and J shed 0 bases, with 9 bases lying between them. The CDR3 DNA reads TGTGCCAGCAGGATAGGGGGCTCCTACAATGAGCAGTTCTTC. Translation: CASRIGGSYNEQFF.

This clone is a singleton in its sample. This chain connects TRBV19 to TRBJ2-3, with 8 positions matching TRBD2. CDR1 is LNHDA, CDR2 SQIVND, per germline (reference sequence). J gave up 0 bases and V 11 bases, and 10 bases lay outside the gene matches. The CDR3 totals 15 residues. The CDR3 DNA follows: TGTGCCGCCGGGTCGGGGGGGGCCAGCACAGATACGCAGTATTTT. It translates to CAAGSGGASTDTQYF. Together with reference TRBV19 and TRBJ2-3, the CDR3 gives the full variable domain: DGGITQSPKYLFRKEGQNVTLSCEQNLNHDAMYWYRQDPGQGLRLIYYSQIVNDFQKGDIAEGYSVSREKKESFPLTVTSAQKNPTAFYLCAAGSGGASTDTQYFGPGTRLTVL.

CDR3 DNA: TGTGCCAGCAGCCAAGATCGGGAGGGGGATGCCACTGAAGCTTTCTTT. This codes for CASSQDREGDATEAFF. The J gene is TRBJ1-1, the V gene TRBV4-2, with D tentatively TRBD1 (6 bases). The CDR3 covers 16 residues. Germline CDR1 reads LGHNA; CDR2 reads YNFKEQ. The V end lost 0 bases, the J end lost 4 bases, and 15 bases lay between the germline ends.

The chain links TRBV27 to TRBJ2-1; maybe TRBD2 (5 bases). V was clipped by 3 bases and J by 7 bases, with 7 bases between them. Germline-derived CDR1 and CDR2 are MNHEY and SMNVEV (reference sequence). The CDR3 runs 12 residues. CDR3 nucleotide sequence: TGTGCCAGCAGTTTTCGAGGGAATGAGCAGTTCTTC. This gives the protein CASSFRGNEQFF.

The CDR3, as DNA: TGTGCCAGCAGCGCGACAGGATTCGGCTACACCTTC. It codes for CASSATGFGYTF. The rearrangement uses TRBV9 and TRBJ1-2; D may be TRBD1 (6 bases). CDR3 length: 12 amino acids. Germline V gene sequence: CDR1 SGDLS, CDR2 YYNGEE. V lost 3 bases to trimming and J lost 8 bases, with 11 bases between them. Variable domain in full (rest from reference TRBV9 and TRBJ1-2): DSGVTQTPKHLITATGQRVTLRCSPRSGDLSVYWYQQSLDQGLQFLIQYYNGEERAKGNILERFSAQQFPDLHSELNLSSLELGDSALYFCASSATGFGYTFGSGTRLTVV.

The CDR3 bases are TGTGCCAGCAGCCAAGGGGCCGCCAGCACAACTGAAGCTTTCTTT. This translates into CASSQGAASTTEAFF. V usage is TRBV6-5 and J usage is TRBJ1-1, with a possible D match to TRBD1 (5 bases). In germline, CDR1 is MNHEY, CDR2 SVGAGI. This CDR3 region has 15 residues. V was cut by 6 bases and J by 5 bases, with 19 bases left in between.

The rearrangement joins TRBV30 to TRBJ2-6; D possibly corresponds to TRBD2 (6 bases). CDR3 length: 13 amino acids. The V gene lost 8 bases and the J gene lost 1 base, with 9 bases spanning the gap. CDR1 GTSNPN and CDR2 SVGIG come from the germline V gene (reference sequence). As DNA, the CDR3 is TGTGCCGGGGGGTCTTCTGGGGCCAACGTCCTGACTTTC. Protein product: CAGGSSGANVLTF.

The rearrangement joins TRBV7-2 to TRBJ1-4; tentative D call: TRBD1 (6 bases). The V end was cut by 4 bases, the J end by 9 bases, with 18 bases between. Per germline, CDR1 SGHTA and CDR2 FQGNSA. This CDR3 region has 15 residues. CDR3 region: CASSSGGLNSQKLFF. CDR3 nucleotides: TGTGCCAGCAGCTCGGGGGGGCTTAACTCCCAAAAACTGTTTTTT.

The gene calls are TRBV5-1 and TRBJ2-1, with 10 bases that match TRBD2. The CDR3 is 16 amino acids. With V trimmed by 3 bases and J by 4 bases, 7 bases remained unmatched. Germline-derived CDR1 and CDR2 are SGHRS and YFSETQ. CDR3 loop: CASSWTASGGYNEQFF. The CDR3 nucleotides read TGCGCCAGCAGCTGGACGGCTAGCGGGGGTTACAATGAGCAGTTCTTC.

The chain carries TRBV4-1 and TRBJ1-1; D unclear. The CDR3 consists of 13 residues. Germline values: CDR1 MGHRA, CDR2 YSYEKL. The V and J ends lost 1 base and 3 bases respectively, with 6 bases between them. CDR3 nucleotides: TGCGCCAGCAGCCAAGCGACATACACTGAAGCTTTCTTT. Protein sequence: CASSQATYTEAFF.